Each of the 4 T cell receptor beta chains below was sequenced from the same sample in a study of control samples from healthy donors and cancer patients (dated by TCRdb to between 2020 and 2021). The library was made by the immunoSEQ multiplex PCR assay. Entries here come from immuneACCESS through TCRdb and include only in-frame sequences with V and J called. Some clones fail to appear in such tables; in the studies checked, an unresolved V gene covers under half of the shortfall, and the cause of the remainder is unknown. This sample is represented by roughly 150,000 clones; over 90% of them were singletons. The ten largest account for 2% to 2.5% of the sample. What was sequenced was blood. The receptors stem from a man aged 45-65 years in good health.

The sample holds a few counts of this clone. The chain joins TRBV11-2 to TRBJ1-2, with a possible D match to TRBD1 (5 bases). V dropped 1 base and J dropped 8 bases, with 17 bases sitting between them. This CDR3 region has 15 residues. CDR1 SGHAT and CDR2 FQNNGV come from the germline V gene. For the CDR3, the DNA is TGTGCCAGCAGCTTAGCAGGGAAGTTCTCGGAAGGCTACACCTTC. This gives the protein CASSLAGKFSEGYTF. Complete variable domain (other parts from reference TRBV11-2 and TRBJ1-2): EAGVAQSPRYKIIEKRQSVAFWCNPISGHATLYWYQQILGQGPKLLIQFQNNGVVDDSQLPKDRFSAERLKGVDSTLKIQPAKLEDSAVYLCASSLAGKFSEGYTFGSGTRLTVV.

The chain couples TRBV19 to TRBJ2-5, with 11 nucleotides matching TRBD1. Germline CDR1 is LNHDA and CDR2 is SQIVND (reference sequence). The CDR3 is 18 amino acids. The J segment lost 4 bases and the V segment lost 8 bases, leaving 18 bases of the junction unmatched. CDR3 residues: CASLGVELRTGGVETQYF. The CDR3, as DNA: TGTGCCAGTCTTGGGGTGGAACTGCGGACAGGGGGCGTAGAGACCCAGTACTTC. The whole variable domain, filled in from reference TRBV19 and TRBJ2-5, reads DGGITQSPKYLFRKEGQNVTLSCEQNLNHDAMYWYRQDPGQGLRLIYYSQIVNDFQKGDIAEGYSVSREKKESFPLTVTSAQKNPTAFYLCASLGVELRTGGVETQYFGPGTRLLVL.

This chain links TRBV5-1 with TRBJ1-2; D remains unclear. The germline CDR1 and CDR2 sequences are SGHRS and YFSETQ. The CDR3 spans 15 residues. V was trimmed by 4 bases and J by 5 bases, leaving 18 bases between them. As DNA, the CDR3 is TGCGCCAGCAGCCCCGGGCGGAACCCGGGATATGGCTACACCTTC. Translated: CASSPGRNPGYGYTF.

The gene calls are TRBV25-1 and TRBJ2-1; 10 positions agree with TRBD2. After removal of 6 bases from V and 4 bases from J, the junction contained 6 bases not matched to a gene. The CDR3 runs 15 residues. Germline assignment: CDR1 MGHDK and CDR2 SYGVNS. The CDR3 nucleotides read TGTGCCAGCAGCTTACTAGCGGGACAGTACAATGAGCAGTTCTTC. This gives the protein CASSLLAGQYNEQFF.